A selection of T cell receptor beta chains follows, all from one sample in a study of blood T cell repertoires in COVID-19. Profiling relied on immunoSEQ multiplex PCR, and the TCRdb table lists in-frame clones only, not all of them. The sample holds approximately 250,000 clones; 84% are singletons and the top ten take around 2.4%. The material sequenced was peripheral blood. These receptors all come from a man aged 40-49 years who had recovered from COVID-19. Both conserved end residues are part of each CDR3. Each record gives: D gene, J gene, V gene, clone size, CDR3 DNA, CDR3 protein. D genes are given only for firm matches. For some rows the clone size is stated as once, few or many, or as a class when expanded; others skip it.

.	TRBJ2-3	TRBV10-1	many	TGCGCCAGCAGTGAAGGCGGGAGCACAGATACGCAGTATTTT	CASSEGGSTDTQYF
.	TRBJ2-5	TRBV10-2	.	TGCGCCAGCAACCGAGAGTTGCAAGAGACCCAGTACTTC	CASNRELQETQYF
TRBD2	TRBJ2-5	TRBV28	.	TGTGCCAGCAGTATACTAGCGGGGGGCGCAGAGACCCAGTACTTC	CASSILAGGAETQYF
TRBD1	TRBJ1-4	TRBV20-1	.	TGCAGTGCTAGTCCGTCTCCGGGACAGGGGAATGAAAAACTGTTTTTT	CSASPSPGQGNEKLFF
.	TRBJ1-2	TRBV12-5	once	TGTGCTAGTGGTTTGGCACCTCGGCCAGGGATCGCCTATGGCTACACCTTC	CASGLAPRPGIAYGYTF
.	TRBJ2-5	TRBV5-5	.	TGTGCCAGCAGCAGACCGGGGACCCAGTACTTC	CASSRPGTQYF
.	TRBJ1-4	TRBV5-1	.	TGCGCCAGCAGTCCAGGCTCCGCAACTAATGAAAAACTGTTTTTT	CASSPGSATNEKLFF
.	TRBJ2-3	TRBV5-6	.	TGTGCCAGCAGCTTGGGCGTCTTCCGAAGTGGTGCAGATACGCAGTATTTT	CASSLGVFRSGADTQYF
TRBD1	TRBJ1-2	TRBV11-3	.	TGTGCCAGCAGCGCCGGAGGGACAGGAAACTATGGCTACACCTTC	CASSAGGTGNYGYTF
.	TRBJ2-7	TRBV10-2	.	TGCGCCAGCAGATCGAGGCAGGGGGGCTACGAGCAGTACTTC	CASRSRQGGYEQYF
.	TRBJ1-1	TRBV10-1	.	TGCGCCAGCAGCCCTGCGGACAATAGAGGCACTGAAGCTTTCTTT	CASSPADNRGTEAFF
.	TRBJ2-3	TRBV5-5	.	TGTGCCAGCAGCCGAGGACTCAGCACAGATACGCAGTATTTT	CASSRGLSTDTQYF
TRBD1	TRBJ1-1	TRBV2	.	TGTGCCAGCACCAGACAGGGGCGGAACACTGAAGCTTTCTTT	CASTRQGRNTEAFF
TRBD1	TRBJ1-5	TRBV30	few	TGTGCCTGGAGTGTAATCGGACAGGGAAATCAGCCCCAGCATTTT	CAWSVIGQGNQPQHF
TRBD2	TRBJ2-3	TRBV5-8	.	TGTGCCAGCAGCCGGCGCGGGGTTAGGACTAGCGGGAGCACAGATACGCAGTATTTT	CASSRRGVRTSGSTDTQYF
.	TRBJ1-1	TRBV29-1	.	TGCAGCGGAGGTGAGGCCGTCGAAGCTTTCTTT	CSGGEAVEAFF
TRBD1	TRBJ2-5	TRBV4-1	.	TGCGCCAGCAGCCAGGGGGGACAGGGACCCGAAGAGACCCAGTACTTC	CASSQGGQGPEETQYF
.	TRBJ1-3	TRBV30	.	TGTGCTGTGGGGGCGGGAAACACCATATATTTT	CAVGAGNTIYF
.	TRBJ2-2	TRBV19	once	TGTGCCAGTAGTATGGTTCTAGCCACCGGGGAGCTGTTTTTT	CASSMVLATGELFF
.	TRBJ1-2	TRBV19	once	TGTGCCAGTAGTCCCGGACAGCCTTCTGAGTATGGCTACACCTTC	CASSPGQPSEYGYTF
TRBD1	TRBJ2-2	TRBV18	few	TGTGCCAGCTCACCTAGACAGGGATCGGCCGGGGAGCTGTTTTTT	CASSPRQGSAGELFF
TRBD1	TRBJ1-4	TRBV7-9	.	TGTGCCAGCAGTCGAGACCCCGGGACAGGGGATGAAAAACTGTTTTTT	CASSRDPGTGDEKLFF
TRBD2	TRBJ2-2	TRBV7-2	.	TGTGCCAGCCGACTCGTCTGGGGGGGAGTCACCGGGGAGCTGTTTTTT	CASRLVWGGVTGELFF
.	TRBJ2-7	TRBV13	.	TGTGCCAGCAGCTTAGGCCGCTCCTACGAGCAGTACTTC	CASSLGRSYEQYF
TRBD1	TRBJ1-2	TRBV10-3	few	TGTGCCATCAGAGGACAGGGGGTAGATGGCTACACCTTC	CAIRGQGVDGYTF
.	TRBJ2-5	TRBV7-2	.	TGTGCCAGCAGCTTAAACTCTGGTGAGACCCAGTACTTC	CASSLNSGETQYF
.	TRBJ2-7	TRBV25-1	few	TGTGCCAGCAGTCCCGAGCCTCCCTCCTACGAGCAGTACTTC	CASSPEPPSYEQYF
TRBD1	TRBJ2-2	TRBV18	.	TGTGCCAGCTCACCACGTGGAAAAGGGGGCGCTCCCGGGGAGCTGTTTTTT	CASSPRGKGGAPGELFF
TRBD1	TRBJ2-1	TRBV19	.	TGTGCCAGTAGTAAGTCAGGGGGCTGGAATGAGCAGTTCTTC	CASSKSGGWNEQFF
TRBD1	TRBJ1-2	TRBV10-3	.	TGTGCCATCTTCAACGACGGGGACAGGGGCGGTGAAGGCTATGGCTACACCTTC	CAIFNDGDRGGEGYGYTF
.	TRBJ2-1	TRBV30	.	TGTGCCTGGTCAAGGAGCTCCTACAATGAGCAGTTCTTC	CAWSRSSYNEQFF
TRBD1	TRBJ1-2	TRBV18	few	TGTGCCAGCTCACTTTTTCCGGGACAGAAAAACAATGGCTACACCTTC	CASSLFPGQKNNGYTF
TRBD1	TRBJ1-2	TRBV5-1	once	TGCGCCAGCAGCCCCGACAGGGACTATGGCTACACCTTC	CASSPDRDYGYTF
.	TRBJ1-6	TRBV6-2/TRBV6-3	.	TGTGCCAGCAGTTACAGGACAGCCTATAATTCACCCCTCCACTTT	CASSYRTAYNSPLHF
TRBD1	TRBJ2-7	TRBV12-5	.	TGTGCTAGTGCCCTGTCCGGGACAGGGTCGTACGAGCAGTACTTC	CASALSGTGSYEQYF
TRBD2	TRBJ2-5	TRBV3-1/TRBV3-2	.	TGTGCCAGCAGCCCAAGGGGACTACAAGAGACCCAGTACTTC	CASSPRGLQETQYF
.	TRBJ2-3	TRBV6-1	.	TGTGCCAGCAGTGAAGGACTAGAGACAGATACGCAGTATTTT	CASSEGLETDTQYF
.	TRBJ2-5	TRBV15	.	TGTGCCACCAGCAGAGATCGCGGTTGGCAAGAGACCCAGTACTTC	CATSRDRGWQETQYF
.	TRBJ1-1	TRBV5-1	once	TGCGCCAGCAGCCCAGGGTACAGGTACACTGAAGCTTTCTTT	CASSPGYRYTEAFF
TRBD2	TRBJ2-1	TRBV18	once	TGTGCCAGCCAGGAGAGACTAGCGAACCACAATGAGCAGTTCTTC	CASQERLANHNEQFF
.	TRBJ2-5	TRBV21-1	.	TGTGCCAGATTAGCGGGGGGGACCCAAGAGACCCAGTACTTC	CARLAGGTQETQYF
.	TRBJ2-2	TRBV2	.	TGTGCCAGCAGTGGTTCGGGGACGAACACCGGGGAGCTGTTTTTT	CASSGSGTNTGELFF
TRBD2	TRBJ2-3	TRBV3-1/TRBV3-2	.	TGTGCCAGCAGCCAATCCAGCGGGGGGGCGGGCACAGATACGCAGTATTTT	CASSQSSGGAGTDTQYF
TRBD2	TRBJ2-7	TRBV5-6	.	TGTGCCAGCAGCCCCGTAGCGGGACTTACACCATTCTACGAGCAGTACTTC	CASSPVAGLTPFYEQYF
TRBD1	TRBJ2-7	TRBV23-1	.	TGCGCCGGTTATGAGGGGACAGGGGGTTACGAGCAGTACTTC	CAGYEGTGGYEQYF
.	TRBJ2-5	TRBV9	.	TGTGCCAGCAGCGAAGGGGCAGCTCAGGAGACCCAGTACTTC	CASSEGAAQETQYF
TRBD1	TRBJ2-3	TRBV4-3	.	TGCGCCAGCAGCGCACAGGGGGACGCAGATACGCAGTATTTT	CASSAQGDADTQYF
TRBD1	TRBJ2-5	TRBV11-3	.	TGTGCCAGCAGCCCTGACAGGGGGAACGCGGGAGAGACCCAGTACTTC	CASSPDRGNAGETQYF